The next 17 T cell receptor beta chains were all read from a single sample in a study of T cells in Graves' hyperthyroidism and ophthalmopathy. Amplification targeted TCR beta CDR3 regions from RNA transcripts. When the TCR CDR3 underwent first-round RT-PCR, the HTBI primer set was used. TCRdb re-analysed the multiplex PCR reads in MiXCR, keeping a single row per CDR3 protein. The sample holds some 620,000 distinct CDR3 sequences, around 15% seen once. The source material was blood. The receptor set was obtained from a woman in her twenties or thirties with Graves' hyperthyroidism.

This clonotype was counted ten times or more. V usage is TRBV11-2 and J usage is TRBJ2-2, with a possible D match to TRBD1 (6 bases). The length of the CDR3 is 16 residues. The germline CDR1 and CDR2 sequences are SGHAT and FQNNGV. V lost 5 bases and J lost 0, with 13 bases in between. The CDR3 nucleotides are TGTGCCAGCAGCCCAACCGGGACATCGAACACCGGGGAGCTGTTTTTT. This translates into CASSPTGTSNTGELFF.

This clonotype was seen a few times. CDR3 in amino acids: CASSQGLSDTQYF. CDR3 bases: TGTGCCAGCAGCCAGGGGCTATCGGATACGCAGTATTTT. The chain recombines TRBV3-1 with TRBJ2-3; possible D gene TRBD1, 5 bases. CDR3 length: 13 amino acids. Trimming pared 3 bases from V and 6 bases from J, leaving 10 bases between. The germline V gene has CDR1 LGHDT and CDR2 YNNKEL (reference sequence).

This chain links TRBV7-2 with TRBJ2-1; D is ambiguous. Trimming pared 1 base from V and 2 bases from J, leaving 15 bases between. CDR1 and CDR2 (germline): SGHTA, FQGNSA. This CDR3 is built from 17 residues. This CDR3 reads CASSLGSGARAYNEQFF. The CDR3 DNA sequence: TGTGCCAGCAGCTTAGGGTCAGGAGCAAGGGCCTACAATGAGCAGTTCTTC. The variable domain in full, with the rest retrieved from reference TRBV7-2 and TRBJ2-1, is GAGVSQSPSNKVTEKGKDVELRCDPISGHTALYWYRQSLGQGLEFLIYFQGNSAPDKSGLPSDRFSAERTGGSVSTLTIQRTQQEDSAVYLCASSLGSGARAYNEQFFGPGTRLTVL.

This rearrangement joins TRBV30 to TRBJ1-4; TRBD1 is a possible D gene (6 bases). The CDR3 covers 17 residues. Germline V gene lookup returns CDR1 GTSNPN and CDR2 SVGIG (reference sequence). The ends were cut back, 3 bases at V and 0 bases at J, with 17 bases in the middle. CDR3 bases: TGTGCCTGGAGGCCCCAGGGGCGGGATGCAACTAATGAAAAACTGTTTTTT. Its translation is CAWRPQGRDATNEKLFF.

Many counts were recorded for this clonotype. This chain joins TRBV6-1 and TRBJ2-7; 7 bases agree with TRBD2. With V trimmed by 5 bases and J by 4 bases, 8 bases remained unmatched. Germline V CDR1 and CDR2: MNHNS, SASEGT. The CDR3 length is 14 residues. The CDR3: CASSSPGRGYEQYF. The CDR3 nucleotides read TGTGCCAGCAGTTCCCCGGGGAGGGGATACGAGCAGTACTTC.

This rearrangement joins TRBV7-6 to TRBJ2-2; the D is unclear. CDR1 SGHVS and CDR2 FNYEAQ come from the germline V gene. Deletions cut 4 bases from V and 1 base from J, with 19 bases between. CDR3 length equals 18 residues. Here the CDR3 reads CASSSSKGSHWNTGELFF. The CDR3 DNA sequence: TGTGCCAGCAGCTCGAGCAAAGGGTCCCACTGGAACACCGGGGAGCTGTTTTTT.

The rearrangement uses TRBV5-1 and TRBJ2-3; D possibly corresponds to TRBD1 (6 bases). Germline assignment: CDR1 SGHRS and CDR2 YFSETQ. The CDR3 totals 16 residues. Trimming left V 0 bases short and J 3 bases short, with 14 bases between. The CDR3 protein is CASSLAGTRGTDTQYF. The CDR3 nucleotides read TGCGCCAGCAGCTTGGCCGGGACAAGGGGTACAGATACGCAGTATTTT.

There are many counts of this clonotype. The rearrangement uses TRBV20-1 and TRBJ1-1; 9 nucleotides line up with TRBD1. The germline gives CDR1 DFQATT, CDR2 SNEGSKA (reference sequence). V lost 6 bases to trimming and J lost 8 bases; unmatched junction nucleotides: 7. The CDR3 loop spans 12 amino acids. The CDR3 DNA reads TGCAGTGCGTTTCGACAGGGGGAAGAAGCTTTCTTT. It codes for CSAFRQGEEAFF.

The CDR3 DNA follows: TGCAGTGCTAGAGATCCAAGACAGGGCCCCGGGGAGCTGTTTTTT. Amino acids: CSARDPRQGPGELFF. The V gene is TRBV20-1, the J gene TRBJ2-2; 7 positions agree with TRBD1. V was clipped by 0 bases and J by 6 bases; unmatched bases: 7. CDR1 and CDR2 (germline): DFQATT, SNEGSKA (reference sequence). CDR3 size: 15 residues.

The gene calls are TRBV9 and TRBJ2-3, with D uncertain. CDR1 and CDR2 (germline): SGDLS, YYNGEE. The CDR3 extends over 14 amino acids. The germline V and J ends were trimmed by 6 bases and 2 bases, with 13 bases remaining between them. The CDR3 coding sequence is TGTGCCAGCACCGTTGGAACAGCCACAGATACGCAGTATTTT. Protein product: CASTVGTATDTQYF. The whole variable domain, filled in from reference TRBV9 and TRBJ2-3, reads DSGVTQTPKHLITATGQRVTLRCSPRSGDLSVYWYQQSLDQGLQFLIQYYNGEERAKGNILERFSAQQFPDLHSELNLSSLELGDSALYFCASTVGTATDTQYFGPGTRLTVL.

This clonotype was picked up many times. The chain carries TRBV5-1 and TRBJ2-7; possibly TRBD1 or TRBD2 for D (5 bases each). The germline gives CDR1 SGHRS, CDR2 YFSETQ. V gave up 4 bases and J gave up 0 bases, with 14 bases separating them. The CDR3 runs to 15 residues. CDR3: CASSQERGTSYEQYF. Written as DNA, the CDR3 is TGCGCCAGCAGCCAAGAGAGGGGCACCTCCTACGAGCAGTACTTC.

Ten or more counts support this clonotype. This chain connects TRBV2 to TRBJ2-3; D is possibly TRBD1 (6 bases). The V and J ends lost 5 bases and 1 base respectively, with 19 bases between them. This CDR3 is 17 amino acids long. Germline V gives CDR1 SNHLY, CDR2 FYNNEI. The CDR3 region has the DNA TGTGCCAGCAGTCGAAACAGGGCCAGATCACGCACAGATACGCAGTATTTT. Translation: CASSRNRARSRTDTQYF.

J is TRBJ2-7 and V is TRBV7-9; D not certain. CDR3 length equals 12 residues. The germline V gene encodes CDR1 SEHNR and CDR2 FQNEAQ (reference sequence). Trimming pared 4 bases from V and 6 bases from J, leaving 10 bases between. The CDR3 reads CASSSYPGEQYF. The CDR3 coding sequence is TGTGCCAGCAGCTCCTACCCCGGCGAGCAGTACTTC.

The rearrangement uses TRBV3-1 and TRBJ1-5; D is uncertain. Trimming took 1 base from V and 3 from J, leaving 7 bases between them. CDR1 LGHDT and CDR2 YNNKEL come from the germline V gene (reference sequence). This CDR3 is built from 14 residues. CDR3 amino acids: CASSQGLNNQPQHF. CDR3 coding DNA: TGTGCCAGCAGCCAAGGACTCAACAATCAGCCCCAGCATTTT.

At least ten counts were recorded for this clonotype. The V and J genes are TRBV28 and TRBJ2-7; D is undetermined. V lost 5 bases, J lost 2 bases, and 13 bases lay in between. Germline values: CDR1 MDHEN, CDR2 SYDVKM. The CDR3 length is 14 residues. The CDR3 spells CASSPPERTYEQYF. The DNA for the CDR3 is TGTGCCAGCAGTCCCCCAGAGCGCACCTACGAGCAGTACTTC.

This clonotype has just a few counts. The CDR3 loop is CASSPPSGQGSYEQYF. CDR3 sequence (DNA): TGTGCCAGCTCACCACCCTCGGGACAGGGTTCTTACGAGCAGTACTTC. This chain uses TRBV18 with TRBJ2-7; 9 nucleotides align to TRBD1. Per germline, CDR1 KGHSH and CDR2 LQKENI. The V segment lost 0 bases and the J segment 4 bases; nucleotides outside the gene matches: 7. This CDR3 comprises 16 residues.

The V and J genes are TRBV20-1 and TRBJ2-4, with TRBD2 identical over 16 bases. V dropped 1 base and J dropped 8; count of bases not matched to a gene: 5. This CDR3 is 16 amino acids long. Germline-derived CDR1 and CDR2 are DFQATT and SNEGSKA (reference sequence). As DNA, the CDR3 is TGCAGTGCTAGAGGGGGGACTAGCGGGAGGGGCGACATTCAGTACTTC. This translates into CSARGGTSGRGDIQYF.